The 30 T cell receptor beta chains below all came from one sample that was sequenced in a study of T cells in Graves' hyperthyroidism and ophthalmopathy. What was amplified from RNA transcripts were TCR beta CDR3 regions. TCR CDR3 regions were first amplified by RT-PCR with HTBI primers. Each CDR3 protein gets one entry after TCRdb re-called the multiplex PCR reads with MiXCR. Of hundreds of thousands of distinct CDR3 sequences in the sample, 45% were seen once. The sequenced material came from peripheral blood or thyroid tissue (not recorded which). These receptors were obtained from an adult man with Graves' disease, either hyperthyroidism or ophthalmopathy (not recorded which).

The chain uses TRBV5-4 and TRBJ2-6; D not resolved. The germline CDR1 and CDR2 sequences are SGHNT and YYREEE (reference sequence). This CDR3 is built from 14 residues. Trimming took 4 bases from V and 1 from J, leaving 6 bases between them. This CDR3 is CASSVVSGANVLTF. The CDR3 region has the DNA TGTGCCAGCAGCGTCGTGTCTGGGGCCAACGTCCTGACTTTC.

As DNA, the CDR3 is TGTGCCAGCAGCGCGATGACAGGACCGGGGTCACCCCTCCACTTT. Translated, it gives CASSAMTGPGSPLHF. The chain links TRBV9 to TRBJ1-6; D is perhaps TRBD1 (6 bases). V lost 3 bases and J 10 bases, leaving 17 bases between the germline ends. The length of the CDR3 is 15 residues. Germline loops: CDR1 SGDLS, CDR2 YYNGEE.

This clonotype was seen at least ten times. The genes are TRBV2 and TRBJ1-2, with D uncertain. V gave up 2 bases and J gave up 0 bases, with 7 bases separating them. The CDR3 is made up of 14 amino acids. The germline CDR1 and CDR2 sequences are SNHLY and FYNNEI. For the CDR3, the DNA is TGTGCCAGCAGTGAACAGACCGCTAACTATGGCTACACCTTC. It translates to CASSEQTANYGYTF.

Ten or more counts support this clonotype. V usage is TRBV7-2 and J usage is TRBJ2-5, with D uncertain. Trimming left V 1 base short and J 7 bases short, with 7 bases between. From germline, CDR1 is SGHTA and CDR2 FQGNSA. The CDR3 length is 12 residues. This chain's CDR3 is CASSLVAGTQYF. In DNA form, the CDR3 reads TGTGCCAGCAGCTTAGTGGCTGGGACCCAGTACTTC.

V is TRBV19 and J is TRBJ1-5; the D gene is possibly TRBD1 (6 bases). Germline V CDR1 and CDR2: LNHDA, SQIVND (reference sequence). The CDR3 is made up of 15 amino acids. V lost 3 bases and J lost 1, with 10 bases in between. In nucleotides, the CDR3 is TGTGCCAGTAGTATTAACAGGGCAAGCAATCAGCCCCAGCATTTT. It translates to CASSINRASNQPQHF.

The chain combines TRBV29-1 with TRBJ1-2, with a weak D call TRBD1 (5 bases). Germline V gene data show CDR1 as SQVTM and CDR2 as ANQGSEA. The ends were cut back, 6 bases at V and 0 bases at J, with 14 bases in the middle. The CDR3 is made up of 14 amino acids. DNA for the CDR3: TGCAGCGTGATTTTGACAGACACTAACTATGGCTACACCTTC. Translation: CSVILTDTNYGYTF.

This clonotype was counted at least ten times. This rearrangement joins TRBV29-1 to TRBJ1-4, with D unresolved. With 5 bases removed from V and 0 bases from J, the gap between germline ends came to 7 bases. CDR1 and CDR2 from the germline V gene are SQVTM and ANQGSEA. The CDR3 is 13 residues long. CDR3 protein: CSVPGTTNEKLFF. The DNA of the CDR3 is TGCAGCGTTCCCGGGACAACTAATGAAAAACTGTTTTTT.

The V and J genes are TRBV5-1 and TRBJ1-2; D gene ambiguous. The CDR3 is made up of 13 amino acids. Germline CDR1 reads SGHRS; CDR2 reads YFSETQ. Trimming pared 0 bases from V and 5 bases from J, leaving 8 bases between. The CDR3 here is CASSLDVGYGYTF. The CDR3 coding sequence is TGCGCCAGCAGCTTGGACGTGGGGTATGGCTACACCTTC.

A single count supports this clonotype. This chain connects TRBV25-1 to TRBJ2-7; tentative D call: TRBD1 (8 bases). The CDR3 spans 15 residues. Germline values: CDR1 MGHDK, CDR2 SYGVNS. Deletions cut 6 bases from V and 2 bases from J, with 17 bases between. The CDR3 DNA is TGTGCCAGCAGCGCCGGGGGGACAGGAGCCTACGAGCAGTACTTC. Translation: CASSAGGTGAYEQYF.

This clonotype showed up many times. The V gene is TRBV7-9, the J gene TRBJ2-6, with D possibly matching TRBD1 (6 bases). Germline V gene data show CDR1 as SEHNR and CDR2 as FQNEAQ (reference sequence). There are 14 residues in the CDR3. V was shortened by 6 bases and J by 7 bases, with 13 bases between the two germline ends. The CDR3 sequence is CASSQNRVANVLTF. The CDR3 DNA sequence: TGTGCCAGCAGTCAAAACAGGGTAGCCAACGTCCTGACTTTC.

This clonotype was found once. The chain recombines TRBV10-2 with TRBJ1-4; tentatively, D is TRBD1 (6 bases). Germline V lookup: CDR1 WSHSY, CDR2 SAAADI. The CDR3 runs to 13 residues. V gave up 6 bases and J gave up 10 bases, with 15 bases separating them. The CDR3 nucleotides are TGCGCCAGCAGCCTGACAGGCTCTGGAAAACTGTTTTTT. The encoded protein is CASSLTGSGKLFF.

J is TRBJ2-5 and V is TRBV16; D tentatively reads TRBD1 or TRBD2 (5 bases each). Trimming pared 2 bases from V and 9 bases from J, leaving 19 bases between. Germline V lookup: CDR1 KGHSY, CDR2 FQNENV. The CDR3 is 15 amino acids. This chain's CDR3 is CASSQVIGGNQPQYF. CDR3 DNA: TGTGCCAGCAGCCAAGTGATTGGGGGTAATCAGCCCCAGTACTTC.

This clonotype was seen repeatedly, ten times or more. This chain connects TRBV7-9 to TRBJ2-7; D is undetermined. Trimming shortened V by 7 bases and J by 9 bases, and 25 bases separated the two germline ends. Germline V gives CDR1 SEHNR, CDR2 FQNEAQ (reference sequence). The CDR3 contains 15 residues. CDR3 nucleotides: TGTGCCAGCACCAAGGGCGCCAGGCTGGTTGGGGTGCAGTACTTC. This codes for CASTKGARLVGVQYF.

A single count supports this clonotype. The chain uses TRBV15 and TRBJ1-6, with no clear D. The CDR3 is made up of 15 amino acids. The germline CDR1 and CDR2 sequences are LNHNV and YYDKDF (reference sequence). Trimming pared 0 bases from V and 7 bases from J, leaving 10 bases between. The CDR3 coding sequence is TGTGCCACCAGCAGAGATGGCGCGGGAAATTCACCCCTCCACTTT. Residues: CATSRDGAGNSPLHF.

In this sample, this clonotype turned up a few times. The chain joins TRBV4-1 to TRBJ1-2; D unclear. The V gene lost 1 base and the J gene lost 4 bases, with 7 bases spanning the gap. Germline V gives CDR1 MGHRA, CDR2 YSYEKL. This CDR3 comprises 13 residues. Here the CDR3 reads CASSQVESYGYTF. The CDR3 bases are TGCGCCAGCAGCCAAGTAGAGTCCTATGGCTACACCTTC.

This clonotype has just a few counts. The chain is built from TRBV7-8 and TRBJ1-5; D is unresolved. Trimming removed 5 bases from V and 0 bases from J, with 11 bases in between. The CDR3 has 15 amino acids. Germline loops: CDR1 SGHVS, CDR2 FQNEAQ. The CDR3 reads CASSLRWSSNQPQHF. CDR3 nucleotide sequence: TGTGCCAGCAGCCTCAGGTGGAGTAGCAATCAGCCCCAGCATTTT. The whole variable domain, filled in from reference TRBV7-8 and TRBJ1-5, reads GAGVSQSPRYKVAKRGQDVALRCDPISGHVSLFWYQQALGQGPEFLTYFQNEAQLDKSGLPSDRFFAERPEGSVSTLKIQRTQQEDSAVYLCASSLRWSSNQPQHFGDGTRLSIL.

In its sample, this clonotype was seen many times. The V call is TRBV10-2, the J call TRBJ1-2; possibly TRBD1 for D (5 bases). Germline CDR1 WSHSY, CDR2 SAAADI. The CDR3 spans 13 residues. Trimming pared 2 bases from V and 5 bases from J, leaving 9 bases between. In DNA, the CDR3 is TGCGCCAGCAGTGAGCGCAGGGATTATGGCTACACCTTC. Translated: CASSERRDYGYTF.

There are a few counts of this clonotype. The gene calls are TRBV20-1 and TRBJ1-1, with a weak D call TRBD1 (5 bases). With 3 bases removed from V and 4 bases from J, the gap between germline ends came to 12 bases. Germline CDR1 is DFQATT and CDR2 is SNEGSKA (reference sequence). CDR3 length equals 13 residues. The CDR3 protein is CSASPGYGTEAFF. CDR3 sequence (DNA): TGCAGTGCTAGTCCAGGGTATGGCACTGAAGCTTTCTTT.

The chain carries TRBV9 and TRBJ1-2; tentatively, D is TRBD1 (5 bases). The CDR3 contains 16 residues. The germline V gene has CDR1 SGDLS and CDR2 YYNGEE. The V and J ends lost 4 bases and 5 bases respectively, with 21 bases between them. CDR3 sequence reads: CASSLEVTDTVYGYTF. DNA of the CDR3: TGTGCCAGCAGCTTAGAGGTGACAGACACCGTTTATGGCTACACCTTC.

The rearrangement links TRBV20-1 to TRBJ1-4, with TRBD1 matching over 9 bases. The CDR3 consists of 13 residues. Trimming removed 6 bases from V and 8 bases from J; junction bases left unmatched: 7. In germline, CDR1 is DFQATT, CDR2 SNEGSKA (reference sequence). The CDR3 sequence: CSAPDRGGEKLFF. CDR3 nucleotide sequence: TGCAGTGCCCCCGACAGGGGGGGGGAAAAACTGTTTTTT.

The chain joins TRBV7-9 to TRBJ2-7; 7 bases agree with TRBD1. The CDR3 has 13 amino acids. Losses at the gene ends were 3 bases for V and 6 bases for J; bases not matched to a gene: 5. The V gene's germline CDR1 is SEHNR and CDR2 FQNEAQ (reference sequence). This chain's CDR3 is CASSLTTGVEQYF. In DNA, the CDR3 is TGTGCCAGCAGCTTGACCACAGGGGTCGAGCAGTACTTC.

This clonotype was seen only once. This rearrangement joins TRBV14 to TRBJ1-2; weak D call: TRBD1 (6 bases). This CDR3 region has 16 residues. V dropped 0 bases and J dropped 8 bases, with 19 bases sitting between them. Per germline, CDR1 SGHDN and CDR2 FVKESK. DNA for the CDR3: TGTGCCAGCAGCCAAGATTTCCTGGACAGATCGACCGGCTACACCTTC. It specifies CASSQDFLDRSTGYTF.

This clonotype was counted only a few times. This chain connects TRBV29-1 to TRBJ2-6; 12 bases are a match to TRBD1. This CDR3 is 18 amino acids long. The J segment lost 2 bases and the V segment lost 7 bases, leaving 12 bases of the junction unmatched. Germline assignment: CDR1 SQVTM and CDR2 ANQGSEA. This chain's CDR3 is CSARPTGTGGAGANVLTF. CDR3 sequence (DNA): TGCAGCGCCCGACCGACGGGGACAGGGGGCGCTGGGGCCAACGTCCTGACTTTC. Looking up the rest from reference TRBV29-1 and TRBJ2-6 gives the full variable domain: SAVISQKPSRDICQRGTSLTIQCQVDSQVTMMFWYRQQPGQSLTLIATANQGSEATYESGFVIDKFPISRPNLTFSTLTVSNMSPEDSSIYLCSARPTGTGGAGANVLTFGAGSRLTVL.

The rearrangement joins TRBV29-1 to TRBJ2-7; D is undetermined. Germline CDR1 SQVTM, CDR2 ANQGSEA. Trimming removed 7 bases from V and 1 base from J, with 14 bases in between. The CDR3 runs 13 residues. CDR3 region: CSARTVTSYEQYF. CDR3 DNA sequence: TGCAGCGCCCGCACAGTGACTTCCTACGAGCAGTACTTC.

The chain carries TRBV20-1 and TRBJ1-3; D uncertain. The CDR3 runs 16 residues. V shed 3 bases and J shed 0 bases, with 15 bases lying between them. The germline CDR1 and CDR2 sequences are DFQATT and SNEGSKA (reference sequence). The DNA for the CDR3 is TGCAGTGCTAGTCGCCAAACAGCTCACTCTGGAAACACCATATATTTT. It codes for CSASRQTAHSGNTIYF.

The DNA for the CDR3 is TGCGCCAGCAGCTTGGTCCCATCCCAGGGCGGTGAAGCTTTCTTT. Protein sequence: CASSLVPSQGGEAFF. The chain has TRBV5-1 and TRBJ1-1; TRBD1 might be the D (5 bases). Trimming removed 0 bases from V and 7 bases from J, with 16 bases in between. The CDR3 sequence is 15 residues long. Germline lookup yields CDR1 SGHRS and CDR2 YFSETQ. Full variable domain (missing parts from reference TRBV5-1 and TRBJ1-1): KAGVTQTPRYLIKTRGQQVTLSCSPISGHRSVSWYQQTPGQGLQFLFEYFSETQRNKGNFPGRFSGRQFSNSRSEMNVSTLELGDSALYLCASSLVPSQGGEAFFGQGTRLTVV.

This sequence joins TRBV24-1 and TRBJ2-3; D perhaps matches TRBD2 (5 bases). V lost 4 bases and J lost 2, with 6 bases in between. Germline-derived CDR1 and CDR2 are KGHDR and SFDVKD. This CDR3 contains 13 residues. The CDR3, as DNA: TGTGCCACCAGTGAGCGGGTCACAGATACGCAGTATTTT. It translates to CATSERVTDTQYF.

This clonotype came up many times. The chain combines TRBV20-1 with TRBJ1-5, with a weak D call TRBD1 (6 bases). The CDR3 extends over 14 amino acids. Germline assignment: CDR1 DFQATT and CDR2 SNEGSKA (reference sequence). The CDR3 DNA reads TGCAACGTACGTCTGGGGGCGCGCGGTCAGCCCCAGCATTTT. Translation: CNVRLGARGQPQHF.

This clonotype was counted many times. CDR3 nucleotides: TGTGCCAGCAGCTTGGGACCTTTTTACGAGCAGTACTTC. This sequence encodes CASSLGPFYEQYF. This chain connects TRBV7-8 to TRBJ2-7, with D possibly called TRBD1 or TRBD2 (5 bases each). In germline, CDR1 is SGHVS, CDR2 FQNEAQ. V lost 3 bases and J lost 4, with 10 bases in between. This CDR3 region has 13 residues. Together with reference TRBV7-8 and TRBJ2-7, the CDR3 gives the full variable domain: GAGVSQSPRYKVAKRGQDVALRCDPISGHVSLFWYQQALGQGPEFLTYFQNEAQLDKSGLPSDRFFAERPEGSVSTLKIQRTQQEDSAVYLCASSLGPFYEQYFGPGTRLTVT.

The V call is TRBV6-1, the J call TRBJ1-1; D remains ambiguous. The CDR3 is 12 residues long. The germline V and J ends were trimmed by 9 bases and 4 bases, with 12 bases remaining between them. Germline CDR1 and CDR2: MNHNS and SASEGT. CDR3 loop: CASPPWGTEAFF. The CDR3 nucleotides read TGTGCCAGTCCTCCCTGGGGCACTGAAGCTTTCTTT.